This TCR beta chain was profiled in a study of OX40 agonist ivuxolimab in advanced cancers. This CDR3 has 14 amino acids. Trimming cost V 3 bases and J 1 base, with 9 bases left between them. Germline V CDR1 and CDR2: SEHNR, FQNEAQ (reference sequence). Only in-frame clones appear in the TCRdb table, and some are missing; sequencing was by immunoSEQ multiplex PCR. Altogether about 83,000 clones are present, about 90% being singletons, with the ten largest covering almost 8.5%. The chain couples TRBV7-9 to TRBJ1-2; TRBD1 might be the D (6 bases). The input for sequencing was CD4+ or CD8+ T cells sorted from blood, taken in a trial of the OX40 agonist ivuxolimab. The source of this sequence is an adult with an advanced solid tumor such as melanoma, head and neck, liver or kidney cancer. Here the CDR3 DNA reads TGTGCCAGCAGCTTCCCAGGGGTTAACTATGGCTACACCTTC. This translates into CASSFPGVNYGYTF.